This T cell receptor (beta chain) derives from a study of blood T cell repertoires in COVID-19. The CDR3 runs to 13 residues. Germline loops: CDR1 LNHNV, CDR2 YYDKDF (reference sequence). V lost 4 bases and J 8 bases, leaving 12 bases between the germline ends. The repertoire was sequenced with immunoSEQ multiplex PCR; TCRdb's copy has only in-frame clones and lacks some. The table lists around 100,000 clones, roughly nine tenths of them singletons, with 6.2% in the top ten. The sample was peripheral blood. The clonotype was recovered from a human donor in a cohort sampled during active COVID-19. V usage is TRBV15 and J usage is TRBJ2-1; D possibly corresponds to TRBD2 (6 bases). CDR3 nucleotides: TGTGCCACCAGCAAGGATGGGGAGGATGAGCAGTTCTTC. This codes for CATSKDGEDEQFF. Drawing the rest from reference TRBV15 and TRBJ2-1, the complete variable domain is DAMVIQNPRYQVTQFGKPVTLSCSQTLNHNVMYWYQQKSSQAPKLLFHYYDKDFNNEADTPDNFQSRRPNTSFCFLDIRSPGLGDTAMYLCATSKDGEDEQFFGPGTRLTVL.